This entry is about one T cell receptor beta chain. Per the germline V gene, CDR1 is SGDLS and CDR2 is YYNGEE. V gave up 4 bases and J gave up 0 bases, with 14 bases separating them. CDR3 length equals 16 residues. All donors were Caucasian adults living in Nashville, Tennessee. CD45RA-negative memory and CD45RA+ naive subsets were split from the CD4+ cells. This sample stems from a study of shared clonotypes between healthy human individuals. Using immunoSEQ multiplex PCR, the repertoire was profiled, and TCRdb retains in-frame clones only, with some absent. This sample yields hundreds of thousands of clones, of which almost 97% are seen a single time; about 0.064% belongs to the top ten.

The specimen was naive CD4+ T cells sorted from blood. Subset indicated: CD45RA+ positively selected. This rearrangement joins TRBV9 to TRBJ1-3, with D perhaps matching TRBD1 (5 bases). The source of this sequence is a woman aged 25 to 39 in good health. The CDR3 nucleotides read TGTGCCAGCAGCTCCCTCGGGGCTGGCTCTGGAAACACCATATATTTT. This sequence encodes CASSSLGAGSGNTIYF. Combining the CDR3 with reference TRBV9 and TRBJ1-3 gives the whole variable domain DSGVTQTPKHLITATGQRVTLRCSPRSGDLSVYWYQQSLDQGLQFLIQYYNGEERAKGNILERFSAQQFPDLHSELNLSSLELGDSALYFCASSSLGAGSGNTIYFGEGSWLTVV.